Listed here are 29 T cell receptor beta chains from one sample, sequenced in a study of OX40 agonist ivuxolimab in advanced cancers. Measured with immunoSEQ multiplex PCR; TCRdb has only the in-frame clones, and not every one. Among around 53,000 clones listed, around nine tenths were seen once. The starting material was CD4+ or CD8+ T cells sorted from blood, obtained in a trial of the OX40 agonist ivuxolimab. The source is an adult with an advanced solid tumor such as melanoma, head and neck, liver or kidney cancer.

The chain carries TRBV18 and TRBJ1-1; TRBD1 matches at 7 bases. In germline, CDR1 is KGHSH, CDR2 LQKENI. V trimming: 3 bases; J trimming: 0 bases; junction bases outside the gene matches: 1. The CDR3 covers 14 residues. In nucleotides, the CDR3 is TGTGCCAGCTCACCTGGACAGGTGAACACTGAAGCTTTCTTT. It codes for CASSPGQVNTEAFF.

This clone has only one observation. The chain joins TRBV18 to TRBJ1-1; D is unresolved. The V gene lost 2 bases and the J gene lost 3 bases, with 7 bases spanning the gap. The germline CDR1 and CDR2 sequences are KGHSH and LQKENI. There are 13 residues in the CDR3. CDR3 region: CASSPAVDTEAFF. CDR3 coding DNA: TGTGCCAGCTCACCAGCAGTTGACACTGAAGCTTTCTTT.

The CDR3 protein is CASSLLGRGRADTQYF. Here the CDR3 DNA reads TGCGCCAGCAGCTTGCTCGGCCGGGGGAGGGCAGATACGCAGTATTTT. This rearrangement joins TRBV5-1 to TRBJ2-3; 7 nucleotides align to TRBD2. The germline V gene has CDR1 SGHRS and CDR2 YFSETQ. The CDR3 is made up of 16 amino acids. V shed 1 base and J 4 bases; nucleotides not matched to a gene: 9.

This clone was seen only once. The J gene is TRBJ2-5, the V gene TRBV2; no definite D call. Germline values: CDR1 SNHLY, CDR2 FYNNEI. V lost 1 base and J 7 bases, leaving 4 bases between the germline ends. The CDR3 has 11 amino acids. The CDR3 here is CASSEGPTQYF. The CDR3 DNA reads TGTGCCAGCAGTGAAGGCCCGACCCAGTACTTC.

This chain's CDR3 is CATSRALLPELFF. The CDR3, as DNA: TGTGCCACCAGCAGAGCGTTGCTCCCGGAGCTGTTTTTT. The rearrangement joins TRBV15 to TRBJ2-2; no clear D gene. This CDR3 contains 13 residues. V lost 1 base, J lost 10 bases, and 10 bases lay in between. Germline CDR1 reads LNHNV; CDR2 reads YYDKDF (reference sequence).

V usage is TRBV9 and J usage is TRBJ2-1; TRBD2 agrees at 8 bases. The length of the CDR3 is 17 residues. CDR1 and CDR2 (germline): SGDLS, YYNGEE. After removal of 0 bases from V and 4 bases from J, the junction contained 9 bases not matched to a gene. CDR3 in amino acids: CASSVGGTSGGYNEQFF. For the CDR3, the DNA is TGTGCCAGCAGCGTAGGAGGTACGAGCGGGGGTTACAATGAGCAGTTCTTC.

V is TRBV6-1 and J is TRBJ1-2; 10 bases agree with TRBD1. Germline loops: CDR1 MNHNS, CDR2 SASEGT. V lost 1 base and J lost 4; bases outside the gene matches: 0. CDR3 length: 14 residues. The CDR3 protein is CASSEGQGAYGYTF. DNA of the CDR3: TGTGCCAGCAGTGAAGGACAGGGGGCCTATGGCTACACCTTC.

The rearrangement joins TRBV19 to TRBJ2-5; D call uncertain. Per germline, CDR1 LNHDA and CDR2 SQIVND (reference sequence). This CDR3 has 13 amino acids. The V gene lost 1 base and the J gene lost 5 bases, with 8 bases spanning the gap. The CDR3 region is CASSIGGRETQYF. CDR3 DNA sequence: TGTGCCAGTAGTATAGGGGGTCGGGAGACCCAGTACTTC. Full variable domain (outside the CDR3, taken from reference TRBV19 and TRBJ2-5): DGGITQSPKYLFRKEGQNVTLSCEQNLNHDAMYWYRQDPGQGLRLIYYSQIVNDFQKGDIAEGYSVSREKKESFPLTVTSAQKNPTAFYLCASSIGGRETQYFGPGTRLLVL.

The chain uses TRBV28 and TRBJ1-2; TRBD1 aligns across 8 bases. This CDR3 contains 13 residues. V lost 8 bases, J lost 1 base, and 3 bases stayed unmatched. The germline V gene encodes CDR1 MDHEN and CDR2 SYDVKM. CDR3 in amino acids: CASLGQGNYGYTF. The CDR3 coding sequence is TGTGCCAGCTTAGGACAGGGTAACTATGGCTACACCTTC.

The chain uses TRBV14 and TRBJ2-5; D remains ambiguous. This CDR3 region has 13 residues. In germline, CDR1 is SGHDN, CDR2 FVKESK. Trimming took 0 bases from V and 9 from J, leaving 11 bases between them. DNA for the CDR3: TGTGCCAGCAGCCAAGATAGGGTCCTCTCCCAGTACTTC. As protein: CASSQDRVLSQYF.

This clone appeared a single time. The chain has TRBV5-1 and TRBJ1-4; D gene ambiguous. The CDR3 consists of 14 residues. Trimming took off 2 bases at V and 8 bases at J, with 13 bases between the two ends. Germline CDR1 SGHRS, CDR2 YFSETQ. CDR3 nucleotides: TGCGCCAGCAGCTTAGAGGGTTTGAAAGAAAAACTGTTTTTT. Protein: CASSLEGLKEKLFF.

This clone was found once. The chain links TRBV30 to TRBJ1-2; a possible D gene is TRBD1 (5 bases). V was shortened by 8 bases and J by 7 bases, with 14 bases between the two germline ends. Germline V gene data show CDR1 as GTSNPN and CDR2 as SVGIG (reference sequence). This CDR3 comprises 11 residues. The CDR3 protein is CAGDMGGGYTF. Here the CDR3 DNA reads TGTGCCGGCGATATGGGGGGTGGCTACACCTTC.

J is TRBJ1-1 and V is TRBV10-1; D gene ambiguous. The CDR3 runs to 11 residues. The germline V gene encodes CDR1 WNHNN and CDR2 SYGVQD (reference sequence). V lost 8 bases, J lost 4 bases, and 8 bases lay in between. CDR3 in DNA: TGCGCCAGCGGGGTCGGCACTGAAGCTTTCTTT. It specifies CASGVGTEAFF.

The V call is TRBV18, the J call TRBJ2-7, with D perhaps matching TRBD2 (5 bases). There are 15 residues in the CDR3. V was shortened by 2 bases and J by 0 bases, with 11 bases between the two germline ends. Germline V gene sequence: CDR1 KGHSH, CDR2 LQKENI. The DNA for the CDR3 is TGTGCCAGCTCACCAGTCGCAGGAGGCTCCTACGAGCAGTACTTC. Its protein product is CASSPVAGGSYEQYF.

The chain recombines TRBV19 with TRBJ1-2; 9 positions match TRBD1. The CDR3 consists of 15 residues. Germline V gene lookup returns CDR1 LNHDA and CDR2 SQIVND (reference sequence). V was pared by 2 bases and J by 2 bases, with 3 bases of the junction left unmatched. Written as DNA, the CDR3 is TGTGCCAGTAGTATAAAACAGGGGGCGAACTATGGCTACACCTTC. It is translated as CASSIKQGANYGYTF. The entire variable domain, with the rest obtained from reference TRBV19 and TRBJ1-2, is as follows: DGGITQSPKYLFRKEGQNVTLSCEQNLNHDAMYWYRQDPGQGLRLIYYSQIVNDFQKGDIAEGYSVSREKKESFPLTVTSAQKNPTAFYLCASSIKQGANYGYTFGSGTRLTVV.

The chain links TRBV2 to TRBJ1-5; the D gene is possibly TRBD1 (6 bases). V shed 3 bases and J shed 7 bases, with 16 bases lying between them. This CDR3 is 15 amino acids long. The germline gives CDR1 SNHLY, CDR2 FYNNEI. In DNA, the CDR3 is TGTGCCAGCAGTGACGGGAAACAGGGACGCCAGCCCCAGCATTTT. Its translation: CASSDGKQGRQPQHF.

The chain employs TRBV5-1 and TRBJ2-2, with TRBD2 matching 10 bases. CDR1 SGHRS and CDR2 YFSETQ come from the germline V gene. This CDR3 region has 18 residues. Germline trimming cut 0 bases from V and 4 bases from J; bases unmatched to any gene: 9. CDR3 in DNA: TGCGCCAGCAGCTTGGCGGCTAGCGGGAGCGGGGGCACCGGGGAGCTGTTTTTT. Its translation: CASSLAASGSGGTGELFF.

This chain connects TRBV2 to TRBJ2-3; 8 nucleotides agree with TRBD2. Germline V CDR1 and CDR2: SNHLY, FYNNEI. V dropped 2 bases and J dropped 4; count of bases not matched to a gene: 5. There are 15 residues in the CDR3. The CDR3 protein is CASSETSGSSDTQYF. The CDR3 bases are TGTGCCAGCAGTGAAACCAGCGGGAGTTCAGATACGCAGTATTTT.

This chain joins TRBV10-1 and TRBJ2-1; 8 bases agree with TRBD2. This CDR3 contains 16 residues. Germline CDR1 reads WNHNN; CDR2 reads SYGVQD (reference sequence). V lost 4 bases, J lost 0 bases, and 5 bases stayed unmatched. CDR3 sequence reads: CASSGRAGASYNEQFF. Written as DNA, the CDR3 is TGCGCCAGCAGTGGGAGAGCGGGAGCCTCCTACAATGAGCAGTTCTTC.

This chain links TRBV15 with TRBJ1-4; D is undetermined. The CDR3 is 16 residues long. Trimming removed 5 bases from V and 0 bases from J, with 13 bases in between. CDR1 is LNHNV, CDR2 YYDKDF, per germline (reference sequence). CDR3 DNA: TGTGCCACCAGCTCCCCCCTGGATTCAACTAATGAAAAACTGTTTTTT. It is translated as CATSSPLDSTNEKLFF.

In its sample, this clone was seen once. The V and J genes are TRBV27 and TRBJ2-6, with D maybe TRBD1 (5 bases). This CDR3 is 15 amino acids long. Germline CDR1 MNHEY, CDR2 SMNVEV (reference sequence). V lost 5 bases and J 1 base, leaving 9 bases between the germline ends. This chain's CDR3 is CASSPTGSGANVLTF. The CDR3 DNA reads TGTGCCAGCAGTCCTACAGGTTCTGGGGCCAACGTCCTGACTTTC.

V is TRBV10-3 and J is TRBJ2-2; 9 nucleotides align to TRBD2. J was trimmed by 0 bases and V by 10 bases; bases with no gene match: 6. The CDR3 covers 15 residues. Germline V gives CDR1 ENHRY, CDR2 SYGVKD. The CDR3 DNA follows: TGTGCCACTACTGGACTAGCGACGAACACCGGGGAGCTGTTTTTT. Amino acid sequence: CATTGLATNTGELFF.

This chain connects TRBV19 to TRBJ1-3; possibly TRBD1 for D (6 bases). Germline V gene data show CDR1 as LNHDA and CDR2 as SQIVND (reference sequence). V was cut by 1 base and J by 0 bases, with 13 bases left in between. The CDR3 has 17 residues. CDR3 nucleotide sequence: TGTGCCAGTAGTATAGGGGATTGGGGGGCCTCTGGAAACACCATATATTTT. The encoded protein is CASSIGDWGASGNTIYF.

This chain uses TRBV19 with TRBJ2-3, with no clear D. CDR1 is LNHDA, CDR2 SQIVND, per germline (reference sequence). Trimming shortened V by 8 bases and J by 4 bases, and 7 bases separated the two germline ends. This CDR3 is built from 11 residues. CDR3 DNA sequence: TGTGCCAGTCGATGGGCAGATACGCAGTATTTT. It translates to CASRWADTQYF.

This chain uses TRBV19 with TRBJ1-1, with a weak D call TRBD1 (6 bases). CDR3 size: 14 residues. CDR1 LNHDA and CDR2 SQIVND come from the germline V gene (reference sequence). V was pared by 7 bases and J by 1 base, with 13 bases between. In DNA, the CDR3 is TGTGCCAGTACCCGGACAGTCGAGAACACTGAAGCTTTCTTT. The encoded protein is CASTRTVENTEAFF.

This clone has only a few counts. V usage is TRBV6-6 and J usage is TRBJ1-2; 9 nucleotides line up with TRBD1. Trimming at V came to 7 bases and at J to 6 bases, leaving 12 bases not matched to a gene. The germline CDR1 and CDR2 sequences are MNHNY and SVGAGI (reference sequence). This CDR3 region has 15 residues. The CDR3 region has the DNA TGTGCCAGCAATAAACCGGGACAGGGAGTGGATGGCTACACCTTC. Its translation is CASNKPGQGVDGYTF.

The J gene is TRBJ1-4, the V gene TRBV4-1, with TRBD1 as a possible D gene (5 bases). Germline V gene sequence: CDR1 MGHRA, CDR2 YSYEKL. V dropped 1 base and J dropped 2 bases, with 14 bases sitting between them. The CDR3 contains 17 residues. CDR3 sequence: CASSQGHRSGTNEKLFF. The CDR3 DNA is TGCGCCAGCAGCCAAGGTCATAGGTCAGGGACTAATGAAAAACTGTTTTTT.

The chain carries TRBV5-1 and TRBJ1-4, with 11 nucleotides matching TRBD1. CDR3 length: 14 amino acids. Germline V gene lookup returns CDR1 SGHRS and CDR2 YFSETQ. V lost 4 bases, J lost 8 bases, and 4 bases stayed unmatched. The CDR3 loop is CASSRDRGNEKLFF. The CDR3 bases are TGCGCCAGCAGCCGGGACAGGGGGAACGAAAAACTGTTTTTT.

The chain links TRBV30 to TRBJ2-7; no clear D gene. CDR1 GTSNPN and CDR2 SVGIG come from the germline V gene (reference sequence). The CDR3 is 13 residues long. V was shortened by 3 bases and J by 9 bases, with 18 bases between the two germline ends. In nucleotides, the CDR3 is TGTGCCTGGAGGACCGTCCTGGGTTTGGGGCAGTACTTC. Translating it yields CAWRTVLGLGQYF.